This T cell receptor beta chain is drawn from a study of sequential checkpoint blockade in melanoma (dated by TCRdb to about 2019). In the study overall: Patients were randomized 1:1 to first-line nivolumab followed by ipilimumab (arm A) or ipilimumab followed by nivolumab (arm B). Both trial sequences were followed by maintenance nivolumab.

What this sample's treatment or condition label stands for: randomized to nivolumab then ipilimumab (arm A) or the reverse (arm B). Prior DNA-damaging chemotherapy had not been received by any trial patient. Live CD3+CD8+ cells negative for CD19 and CD56 were sorted from thawed PBMCs on a FACS Aria II flow cytometer. The samples were obtained from melanoma patients enrolled in CheckMate 064, an open-label, randomized phase II trial testing sequential checkpoint blockade. Leukapheresis was used to collect peripheral blood mononuclear cells, which were then purified with Ficoll-Paque and frozen in human serum with about 10% DMSO. Immediately after sorting, the purity of the sorted blood CD3+CD8+ cells was confirmed to be >98%, and DNA was then extracted. TCRbeta CDR3 regions were immunosequenced from genomic DNA with the immunoSEQ Assay. Prior to high-throughput sequencing, genomic DNA was amplified by bias-controlled multiplex PCR. The authors' analysis ran thus. To quantify the absolute abundance of each unique TCRbeta CDR3 region, the sequences were collapsed and filtered. Clonality, defined as 1 minus Pielou's evenness, was calculated using only productive rearrangements. A previously published method was used to identify clones whose frequencies were significantly greater in on-treatment samples than in baseline samples. This immuneACCESS table, as held by TCRdb, lists in-frame sequences with V and J called but not all clones. Of the missing ones, under half trace to an unresolved V gene in checked studies; the others have no known cause. Clone size and V and J calls were adopted from that table, with D and trimming inferred from the DNA. Present in this sample are fewer than 25,000 clones, around two thirds of which were seen just once. The ten top clones hold about 20% of the sample.

The research as a whole found: The response-prediction model combining TCR metrics and mutation burden needs validation in larger, independent patient cohorts.

V sheds 5 bases and J sheds 6 bases, leaving 16 bases between their ends. Via the germline V gene (reference sequence), CDR1 is PRHDT and CDR2 FYEKMQ. Taken from cysteine to phenylalanine, the CDR3 has 14 residues. Only CDR3 DNA is held: 42 bases, read in frame from base 1. A remark on this clone: This clone's antigen is unknown. No qualities accompany the bases; no much larger clone lies one base away.

The chain uses TRBV13 and TRBJ1-1; TRBD1 is possibly the D segment (6 matching bases). The receptor was derived from a human donor with melanoma. The sample was CD8+ T cells sorted from blood (inferred from file names), taken from a patient given nivolumab and ipilimumab in sequence. Here is the DNA: TGTGCCAGCAGCGGGGGGGGCAGGAGCGCTGAAGCTTTCTTT. Its translation reads: CASSGGGRSAEAFF.